A single sample gave rise to the 10 T cell receptor beta chains below, sequenced in a study of shared clonotypes between healthy human individuals. CD45RO-negative CD8 cells positively selected for CCR7 made up the naive population, which excluded terminally differentiated effector memory CD45RA+ cells. The table came from immunoSEQ multiplex PCR; TCRdb's copy has only in-frame clones and leaves some out. This sample has approximately 2,000,000 clones, with just over 90% found just once. The sequenced material came from naive CD8+ T cells from PBMCs. Source of these receptors: a man in his late teens or twenties in good health. Some clones in this sample may be carry-over from other donors' samples.

The rearrangement links TRBV29-1 to TRBJ2-3; D gene unclear. The V end lost 1 base, the J end lost 6 bases, and 8 bases lay between the germline ends. The germline V gene encodes CDR1 SQVTM and CDR2 ANQGSEA. CDR3 size: 12 residues. The CDR3 bases are TGCAGCGTTGAAGGTCCCGGGGATACGCAGTATTTT. This codes for CSVEGPGDTQYF.

V and J are TRBV11-2 and TRBJ2-7; 7 positions agree with TRBD1. With V trimmed by 4 bases and J by 3 bases, 9 bases remained unmatched. CDR3 length: 15 amino acids. Germline values: CDR1 SGHAT, CDR2 FQNNGV. DNA of the CDR3: TGTGCCAGCAGCTCCAGGACAGGAGGCTACTACGAGCAGTACTTC. Translated, it gives CASSSRTGGYYEQYF.

This chain uses TRBV29-1 with TRBJ2-5, with D hard to call. Germline V CDR1 and CDR2: SQVTM, ANQGSEA. This CDR3 has 12 residues. V lost 1 base and J lost 4, with 7 bases in between. The CDR3 loop is CSVEASVETQYF. In DNA, the CDR3 is TGCAGCGTTGAAGCTAGTGTAGAGACCCAGTACTTC.

The gene calls are TRBV10-3 and TRBJ1-6; D unclear. In germline, CDR1 is ENHRY, CDR2 SYGVKD. Trimming removed 6 bases from V and 5 bases from J, with 8 bases in between. The CDR3 is made up of 13 amino acids. CDR3 protein: CAIRGSDNSPLHF. CDR3 in DNA: TGTGCCATCAGGGGTAGTGATAATTCACCCCTCCACTTT.

This chain uses TRBV7-9 with TRBJ2-7, with 7 positions matching TRBD1. This CDR3 region has 15 residues. Germline V lookup: CDR1 SEHNR, CDR2 FQNEAQ (reference sequence). V lost 5 bases, J lost 1 base, and 8 bases stayed unmatched. CDR3 loop: CASSLGDSGSYEQYF. The CDR3 DNA reads as TGTGCCAGCAGCCTAGGGGACAGCGGATCCTACGAGCAGTACTTC.

V and J are TRBV15 and TRBJ2-1, with TRBD2 matching over 8 bases. This CDR3 has 16 amino acids. V shed 5 bases and J 6 bases; nucleotides not matched to a gene: 12. Germline values: CDR1 LNHNV, CDR2 YYDKDF (reference sequence). CDR3 residues: CATSGMGLVIGNEQFF. CDR3 coding DNA: TGTGCCACCAGCGGGATGGGACTAGTTATAGGCAATGAGCAGTTCTTC.

The rearrangement links TRBV5-1 to TRBJ2-7; 10 bases fit TRBD2. The CDR3 totals 18 residues. The germline CDR1 and CDR2 sequences are SGHRS and YFSETQ. V lost 0 bases to trimming and J lost 0 bases; unmatched junction nucleotides: 9. CDR3 in amino acids: CASSLARLAGVSSYEQYF. CDR3 DNA: TGCGCCAGCAGCTTGGCCAGGCTAGCGGGAGTATCCTCCTACGAGCAGTACTTC.

This chain links TRBV28 with TRBJ1-1, with 10 positions matching TRBD1. Trimming at V came to 3 bases and at J to 4 bases, leaving 5 bases not matched to a gene. The germline gives CDR1 MDHEN, CDR2 SYDVKM. The CDR3 extends over 15 amino acids. CDR3 in amino acids: CASSFPGTGVTEAFF. In DNA, the CDR3 is TGTGCCAGCAGTTTTCCCGGGACAGGGGTCACTGAAGCTTTCTTT.

The chain has TRBV30 and TRBJ2-1, with D tentatively TRBD1 (6 bases). This CDR3 has 14 residues. Germline V gives CDR1 GTSNPN, CDR2 SVGIG (reference sequence). The V gene lost 0 bases and the J gene lost 7 bases, with 13 bases spanning the gap. The CDR3 DNA is TGTGCCTGGAGTGTAATCGCAGGGGAGAATGAGCAGTTCTTC. Its translation: CAWSVIAGENEQFF.

This clone was detected once. The V and J genes are TRBV4-1 and TRBJ2-5; maybe TRBD1 (5 bases). The J call may be in error: the DNA end matches TRBJ2-7 better. This CDR3 has 17 amino acids. Germline CDR1 and CDR2: MGHRA and YSYEKL. In nucleotides, the CDR3 is TGCGCCAGCAGCCAAGATCCCAGCCAGGGCGGTCCCTACGAGCAGTACTTC. The encoded protein is CASSQDPSQGGPYEQYF.